These 5 T cell receptor beta chains share one sample of origin, sequenced in a study of CD8 T cells in ankylosing spondylitis. In TCRdb, the 5' RACE reads were re-called with MiXCR into one record per CDR3 protein. The sample includes 85,000 to 100,000 distinct CDR3 sequences, about 8.1% of them seen just once. The specimen was blood, either unsorted or a sorted T cell fraction (not recorded which). These receptors all stem from a male donor with ankylosing spondylitis or in good health (not recorded which).

This clonotype was recorded at least ten times. The chain links TRBV3-1 to TRBJ2-1, with 10 bases fitting TRBD1. The CDR3 has 15 residues. V was clipped by 3 bases and J by 7 bases; unmatched bases: 6. Germline lookup yields CDR1 LGHDT and CDR2 YNNKEL (reference sequence). The CDR3 loop is CASSHGTGVNNEQFF. The CDR3 DNA reads TGTGCCAGCAGCCACGGGACAGGGGTAAATAATGAGCAGTTCTTC.

This clonotype was seen ten or more times. The gene calls are TRBV12-3 or TRBV12-4 and TRBJ2-1; D perhaps matches TRBD2 (7 bases). The CDR3 has 14 residues. Trimming cost V 4 bases and J 5 bases, with 12 bases left between them. In DNA form, the CDR3 reads TGTGCCAGCAGTTCCCGGGGGGCAAACAATGAGCAGTTCTTC. Its protein is CASSSRGANNEQFF.

This clonotype was counted at least ten times. The chain employs TRBV5-5 and TRBJ1-1; 8 bases map to TRBD1. The V segment lost 2 bases and the J segment 4 bases; nucleotides outside the gene matches: 4. The germline V gene has CDR1 SGHKS and CDR2 YYEKEE (reference sequence). The CDR3 has 14 residues. Here the CDR3 DNA reads TGTGCCAGCAGCTTCAGGGGGCAAGCCACTGAAGCTTTCTTT. Translation: CASSFRGQATEAFF.

This clonotype has a count of ten or more. The V call is TRBV27, the J call TRBJ2-3; 8 positions agree with TRBD2. J was trimmed by 1 base and V by 3 bases; bases with no gene match: 6. From germline, CDR1 is MNHEY and CDR2 SMNVEV (reference sequence). The CDR3 covers 16 residues. The CDR3 sequence is CASSFQRGSGTDTQYF. CDR3 nucleotide sequence: TGTGCCAGCAGTTTCCAGCGGGGGTCCGGCACAGATACGCAGTATTTT.

This clonotype was recorded at least ten times. The gene calls are TRBV12-3 or TRBV12-4 and TRBJ2-1, with D possibly TRBD1 on 5 matching bases. There are 14 residues in the CDR3. Trimming pared 1 base from V and 7 bases from J, leaving 11 bases between. This chain's CDR3 is CASSLGRGLNEQFF. The CDR3 DNA follows: TGTGCCAGCAGTTTAGGTAGGGGTCTGAATGAGCAGTTCTTC.